These T cell receptor beta chains were read from a single sample in a study of CD8 T cells in ankylosing spondylitis. In TCRdb, the 5' RACE reads were re-called with MiXCR into one record per CDR3 protein. Of about 100,000 distinct CDR3 sequences in the sample, 8% to 10% were seen once. Sequencing was carried out using blood, either unsorted or a sorted T cell fraction (not recorded which). These receptor sequences come from a male donor with ankylosing spondylitis or in good health (not recorded which). CDR3s include the opening cysteine and the closing phenylalanine or tryptophan. D genes are given only for firm matches. The size of a clone is reported for some rows only, either as once, few or many, or as a class for expanded clones.

d_gene,v_gene,j_gene,abundance,CDR3aa,CDR3nt
-,TRBV20-1,TRBJ2-5,many,CSAEPLTGSETQYF,TGCAGTGCGGAGCCCCTTACAGGATCGGAGACCCAGTACTTC
-,TRBV4-2,TRBJ2-1,many,CASSQEPQWSSYNEQFF,TGTGCCAGCAGCCAAGAACCCCAGTGGAGCTCCTACAATGAGCAGTTCTTC
-,TRBV21-1,TRBJ2-4,many,CASSKWEDRKNIQYF,TGTGCCAGCAGCAAATGGGAAGACCGAAAAAACATTCAGTACTTC
-,TRBV12-5,TRBJ1-2,many,CASGLIGQLYGYTF,TGTGCTAGTGGTTTGATTGGACAGCTATATGGCTACACCTTC
-,TRBV20-1,TRBJ2-6,many,CSGQSGANVLTF,TGCAGCGGACAGTCAGGGGCCAACGTCCTGACTTTC
-,TRBV4-2,TRBJ1-4,many,CASSRYREEEKLFF,TGTGCCAGCAGCCGCTACAGGGAGGAGGAAAAACTGTTTTTT
TRBD2,TRBV9,TRBJ2-3,many,CASSFRLAGTDTQYF,TGTGCCAGCAGCTTCCGACTAGCGGGGACAGATACGCAGTATTTT
-,TRBV5-8,TRBJ2-3,many,CASTYGIPHTDTQYF,TGTGCCAGCACCTACGGGATCCCCCACACAGATACGCAGTATTTT
-,TRBV5-1,TRBJ2-1,many,CASSLLGSPNEQFF,TGCGCCAGCAGCTTACTTGGCTCCCCCAATGAGCAGTTCTTC
-,TRBV7-8,TRBJ2-2,many,CASSPGGPNTGELFF,TGTGCCAGCAGCCCCGGGGGGCCGAACACCGGGGAGCTGTTTTTT
-,TRBV20-1,TRBJ2-4,many,CSARDLAGAWAKNIQYF,TGCAGTGCTAGAGATTTAGCAGGGGCCTGGGCCAAAAACATTCAGTACTTC
TRBD1,TRBV5-1,TRBJ1-1,many,CASSWGQGAGGTEAFF,TGCGCCAGCAGCTGGGGACAGGGCGCGGGGGGCACTGAAGCTTTCTTT
TRBD2,TRBV11-2,TRBJ2-7,-,CASGVPRRTAGGLYEQYF,TGTGCCAGCGGCGTTCCAAGGCGAACAGCGGGGGGGTTGTACGAGCAGTACTTC
-,TRBV7-8,TRBJ2-1,few,CASSLASPRPNEQFF,TGTGCCAGCAGCTTAGCATCCCCGCGACCCAATGAGCAGTTCTTC
TRBD2,TRBV7-9,TRBJ2-5,-,CASSLDLAGEYF,TGTGCCAGCAGCTTAGATTTGGCGGGAGAGTACTTC
-,TRBV4-2,TRBJ2-1,many,CASSQDRPNNEQFF,TGTGCCAGCAGCCAAGATAGACCTAACAATGAGCAGTTCTTC
TRBD2,TRBV7-2,TRBJ2-1,many,CASSLASGTSNEQFF,TGTGCCAGCAGCTTAGCTAGCGGGACTTCCAATGAGCAGTTCTTC
-,TRBV19,TRBJ2-2,few,CASRGAGVNTGELFF,TGTGCCAGTAGGGGGGCGGGAGTAAACACCGGGGAGCTGTTTTTT
-,TRBV5-1,TRBJ1-1,many,CASSLQGNTEAFF,TGTGCCAGCAGTTTACAGGGGAACACTGAAGCTTTCTTT
-,TRBV29-1,TRBJ1-3,once,CSVETSGNTIYF,TGCAGCGTTGAAACCTCTGGAAACACCATATATTTT
TRBD2,TRBV4-2,TRBJ2-5,many,CASSQGGLAGQETQYF,TGTGCCAGCAGCCAAGGGGGACTAGCGGGACAAGAGACCCAGTACTTC
-,TRBV7-2,TRBJ1-4,few,CASSRLRSPDEKLFF,TGTGCCAGCAGCCGACTAAGGAGTCCTGATGAAAAACTGTTTTTT
-,TRBV5-1,TRBJ1-1,many,CASSWTATSGTEAFF,TGCGCCAGCAGTTGGACAGCCACCTCGGGCACTGAAGCTTTCTTT
-,TRBV6-5,TRBJ2-3,many,CASSYQQVGRDTQYF,TGTGCCAGCAGTTACCAGCAGGTCGGGCGAGATACGCAGTATTTT
-,TRBV11-2,TRBJ2-3,many,CASSPRGARATDTQYF,TGTGCCAGCAGCCCCCGTGGAGCCCGAGCCACAGATACGCAGTATTTT
TRBD2,TRBV12-3/TRBV12-4,TRBJ2-3,many,CASSWASGGAGRTDTQYF,TGTGCCAGCAGCTGGGCTAGCGGGGGGGCCGGGAGGACAGATACGCAGTATTTT
-,TRBV15,TRBJ2-5,many,CATSSGRNPQETQYF,TGTGCCACCAGCAGTGGTCGGAACCCTCAAGAGACCCAGTACTTC
-,TRBV7-9,TRBJ1-2,many,CASSSLTDGYTF,TGTGCCAGCAGCTCCCTGACAGATGGCTACACCTTC
TRBD2,TRBV7-9,TRBJ2-1,many,CASSVRGGGSYNEQFF,TGTGCCAGCAGCGTACGGGGCGGGGGCTCCTACAATGAGCAGTTCTTC
-,TRBV7-6,TRBJ2-7,few,CASSLGSDIYEQYF,TGTGCCAGCAGCTTAGGCTCAGACATATACGAGCAGTACTTC
-,TRBV29-1,TRBJ2-5,many,CSVTGRLQETQYF,TGCAGCGTCACCGGACGGCTCCAAGAGACCCAGTACTTC
TRBD2,TRBV6-1,TRBJ2-1,few,CASSRPSGGFYNEQFF,TGTGCCAGCAGTCGGCCGAGCGGGGGATTTTACAATGAGCAGTTCTTC
TRBD1,TRBV29-1,TRBJ2-2,many,CSANRGYTGELFF,TGCAGCGCCAACAGGGGGTACACCGGGGAGCTGTTTTTT
TRBD1,TRBV20-1,TRBJ2-7,many,CSAHRGYEQYF,TGCAGTGCTCACAGGGGCTACGAGCAGTACTTC
-,TRBV12-3/TRBV12-4,TRBJ2-7,many,CASSFEGLSYEQYF,TGTGCCAGCAGTTTTGAGGGACTCTCCTACGAGCAGTACTTC
TRBD1,TRBV4-1,TRBJ2-3,many,CASSQDGSGTGPISTDTQYF,TGCGCCAGCAGCCAAGATGGGTCCGGGACAGGGCCTATTAGCACAGATACGCAGTATTTT
-,TRBV5-1,TRBJ2-3,few,CASSWGSASTDTQYF,TGCGCCAGCAGCTGGGGGTCTGCTAGCACAGATACGCAGTATTTT
TRBD2,TRBV7-6,TRBJ2-2,many,CASSLGLAGTGELFF,TGTGCCAGCAGCTTAGGACTAGCGGGAACCGGGGAGCTGTTTTTT
TRBD2,TRBV5-1,TRBJ2-1,many,CASSLAGLAGGKQFF,TGCGCCAGCAGCTTGGCCGGACTAGCGGGAGGGAAGCAGTTCTTC
-,TRBV6-2/TRBV6-3,TRBJ1-5,many,CASRWVSNQPQHF,TGTGCCAGCAGGTGGGTGAGCAATCAGCCCCAGCATTTT